This TCR beta chain was found in a study of CD8+ T cells in alopecia areata. With regard to this clone: Its target is unknown.

Extraction and reverse transcription of RNA yielded cDNA as the sequencing template. The repertoire was sequenced with immunoSEQ multiplex PCR; TCRdb's copy has only in-frame clones and lacks some. There are some 150,000 clones in the sample; under 60% occur only once, and roughly 21% lies in the top ten. Trimming shortened V by 0 bases and J by 8 bases, and 14 bases separated the two germline ends. The CDR3 has 14 amino acids. Germline CDR1 SGHRS, CDR2 YFSETQ. Study-wide points: Greater clonality was observed in lesional scalp samples, especially alopecia totalis/universalis, versus normal scalp. Sequences from scalp samples also cover resident alphabeta T cells of normal skin.

The receptor was isolated from a human donor with alopecia areata. The rearrangement uses TRBV5-1 and TRBJ1-1; D unclear. This sample comprised CD8+ T cells sorted from blood, obtained at week 0. CDR3 nucleotides: TGCGCCAGCAGCTTGGCCAACGGCGGAGTGGAAGCTTTCTTT. It translates to CASSLANGGVEAFF. Filled out from reference TRBV5-1 and TRBJ1-1, the complete variable domain reads KAGVTQTPRYLIKTRGQQVTLSCSPISGHRSVSWYQQTPGQGLQFLFEYFSETQRNKGNFPGRFSGRQFSNSRSEMNVSTLELGDSALYLCASSLANGGVEAFFGQGTRLTVV.